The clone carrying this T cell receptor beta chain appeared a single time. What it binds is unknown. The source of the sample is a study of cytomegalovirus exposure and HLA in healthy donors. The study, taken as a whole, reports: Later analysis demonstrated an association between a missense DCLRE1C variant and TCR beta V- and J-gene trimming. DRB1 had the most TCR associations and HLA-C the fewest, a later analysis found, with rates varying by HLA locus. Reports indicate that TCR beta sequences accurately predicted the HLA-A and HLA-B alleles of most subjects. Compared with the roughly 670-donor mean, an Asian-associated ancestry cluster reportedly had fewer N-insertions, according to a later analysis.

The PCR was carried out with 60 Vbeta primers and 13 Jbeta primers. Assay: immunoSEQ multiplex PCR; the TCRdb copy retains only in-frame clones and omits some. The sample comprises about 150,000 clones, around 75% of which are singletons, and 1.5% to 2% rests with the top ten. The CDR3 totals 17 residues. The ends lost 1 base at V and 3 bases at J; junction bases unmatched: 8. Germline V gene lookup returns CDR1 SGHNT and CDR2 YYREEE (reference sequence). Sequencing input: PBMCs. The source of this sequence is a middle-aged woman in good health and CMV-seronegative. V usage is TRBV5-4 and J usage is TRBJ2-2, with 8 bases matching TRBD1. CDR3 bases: TGTGCCAGCAGCTTGTACAGGGGGGCAATGTACACCGGGGAGCTGTTTTTT. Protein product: CASSLYRGAMYTGELFF.